Presented here are 18 T cell receptor beta chains from one specimen sequenced in a study of blood T cell repertoires in COVID-19. Generated by immunoSEQ multiplex PCR, the TCRdb table keeps only in-frame clones and is missing some. The table lists over 250,000 clones, approximately 86% of them singletons. The sample comprised peripheral blood. The receptors stem from a woman in her 70s with COVID-19, enrolled during active disease.

This clone was recorded a few times. CDR3 sequence reads: CASSTRQGESPLHF. CDR3 DNA sequence: TGTGCCAGCAGCACGCGACAGGGCGAGTCACCCCTCCACTTT. This rearrangement joins TRBV7-2 to TRBJ1-6; 7 bases agree with TRBD1. This CDR3 contains 14 residues. V lost 5 bases and J lost 10; bases outside the gene matches: 8. In germline, CDR1 is SGHTA, CDR2 FQGNSA.

The V and J genes are TRBV5-1 and TRBJ2-7, with D perhaps matching TRBD2 (6 bases). Germline CDR1 is SGHRS and CDR2 is YFSETQ. There are 14 residues in the CDR3. Deletions cut 4 bases from V and 7 bases from J, with 18 bases between. DNA for the CDR3: TGCGCCAGCAGCCCCTCGGTCCCGGGAGAAGAGCAGTACTTC. This codes for CASSPSVPGEEQYF.

In DNA form, the CDR3 reads TGTGCCAGCAGCGTAGATCAGGACAGGGGGCATACCTTC. As protein: CASSVDQDRGHTF. The J gene is TRBJ1-2, the V gene TRBV9; TRBD1 agrees at 11 bases. Germline V CDR1 and CDR2: SGDLS, YYNGEE. With V trimmed by 0 bases and J by 14 bases, 6 bases remained unmatched. CDR3 length: 13 residues.

The chain couples TRBV18 to TRBJ1-1; possible D gene TRBD1, 5 bases. With 5 bases removed from V and 0 bases from J, the gap between germline ends came to 19 bases. The CDR3 loop spans 17 amino acids. CDR1 is KGHSH and CDR2 is LQKENI in the germline V gene. The CDR3 sequence: CASSSTNGGFVNTEAFF. DNA of the CDR3: TGTGCCAGCTCATCAACGAACGGGGGATTCGTGAACACTGAAGCTTTCTTT.

This rearrangement joins TRBV29-1 to TRBJ1-1; tentative D call: TRBD1 (6 bases). Germline V gene sequence: CDR1 SQVTM, CDR2 ANQGSEA. The CDR3 spans 12 residues. V was shortened by 8 bases and J by 5 bases, with 15 bases between the two germline ends. CDR3 nucleotides: TGCAGCCCAACAGGGAGGGGGACTGAAGCTTTCTTT. It yields the protein CSPTGRGTEAFF.

This clone was picked up a small number of times. The rearrangement joins TRBV18 to TRBJ2-7; D possibly corresponds to TRBD1 (5 bases). V was clipped by 2 bases and J by 0 bases, with 8 bases between them. CDR3 length equals 14 residues. In germline, CDR1 is KGHSH, CDR2 LQKENI. The CDR3 reads CASSPETASYEQYF. The CDR3, as DNA: TGTGCCAGCTCACCAGAGACAGCCTCCTACGAGCAGTACTTC.

The sample holds one count of this clone. The chain links TRBV27 to TRBJ1-5, with TRBD1 as a possible D gene (5 bases). The length of the CDR3 is 13 residues. Per germline, CDR1 MNHEY and CDR2 SMNVEV (reference sequence). Between the trimmed V and J ends, which lost 3 bases and 3 bases, there was a span of 6 bases. The CDR3 region is CASSFRDNQPQHF. DNA for the CDR3: TGTGCCAGCAGTTTCAGGGACAATCAGCCCCAGCATTTT.

This rearrangement joins TRBV6-5 to TRBJ2-3; TRBD2 matches 10 bases. The length of the CDR3 is 15 residues. Trimming removed 6 bases from V and 1 base from J; junction bases left unmatched: 4. Germline assignment: CDR1 MNHEY and CDR2 SVGAGI. The CDR3 loop reads CASRLTSGGTDTQYF. The CDR3 region has the DNA TGTGCCAGCAGGCTTACTAGCGGGGGCACAGATACGCAGTATTTT.

The chain joins TRBV15 to TRBJ2-3, with a tentative D call TRBD2 (6 bases). Germline V gene data show CDR1 as LNHNV and CDR2 as YYDKDF (reference sequence). This CDR3 region has 15 residues. Trimming shortened V by 5 bases and J by 0 bases, and 12 bases separated the two germline ends. CDR3 DNA: TGTGCCACCAGCTGGGACGGGACTAGCACAGATACGCAGTATTTT. Its protein product is CATSWDGTSTDTQYF. The full variable domain, in which reference TRBV15 and TRBJ2-3 provide the parts outside the CDR3, is DAMVIQNPRYQVTQFGKPVTLSCSQTLNHNVMYWYQQKSSQAPKLLFHYYDKDFNNEADTPDNFQSRRPNTSFCFLDIRSPGLGDTAMYLCATSWDGTSTDTQYFGPGTRLTVL.

The V gene is TRBV28, the J gene TRBJ1-1, with 7 positions matching TRBD1. V shed 3 bases and J 5 bases; nucleotides not matched to a gene: 3. From germline, CDR1 is MDHEN and CDR2 SYDVKM. The CDR3 sequence is 13 residues long. The DNA for the CDR3 is TGTGCCAGCAGTTTTGCAGGGGGAACTGAAGCTTTCTTT. As protein: CASSFAGGTEAFF.

The chain combines TRBV6-5 with TRBJ1-2; D unresolved. The length of the CDR3 is 13 residues. Germline lookup yields CDR1 MNHEY and CDR2 SVGAGI. The V end lost 6 bases, the J end lost 2 bases, and 10 bases lay between the germline ends. CDR3 in amino acids: CASRINKNYGYTF. The CDR3 DNA reads TGTGCCAGCAGGATCAACAAAAACTATGGCTACACCTTC.

The V and J genes are TRBV5-1 and TRBJ2-5; D is perhaps TRBD1 (7 bases). This CDR3 region has 16 residues. CDR1 SGHRS and CDR2 YFSETQ come from the germline V gene. Trimming took 4 bases from V and 1 from J, leaving 17 bases between them. DNA of the CDR3: TGCGCCAGCAGCCCCCTCACGCAGGGGGGCCAAGAGACCCAGTACTTC. Translated, it gives CASSPLTQGGQETQYF.

The chain employs TRBV18 and TRBJ2-1; perhaps TRBD2 as D (7 bases). This CDR3 is built from 14 residues. Trimming took off 3 bases at V and 7 bases at J, with 13 bases between the two ends. Germline V gene data show CDR1 as KGHSH and CDR2 as LQKENI. The CDR3 DNA follows: TGTGCCAGCTCACCGGGGGGGCTTCGGAATGAGCAGTTCTTC. Protein sequence: CASSPGGLRNEQFF.

In this sample, this clone turned up many times. The rearrangement links TRBV19 to TRBJ2-1; 7 bases are shared with TRBD1. Germline CDR1 reads LNHDA; CDR2 reads SQIVND (reference sequence). The CDR3 runs 17 residues. Trimming cost V 3 bases and J 2 bases; bases outside gene matches: 10. The CDR3 sequence: CASSIDATGTAYNEQFF. CDR3 coding DNA: TGTGCCAGTAGTATCGATGCAACCGGGACAGCCTACAATGAGCAGTTCTTC.

The gene calls are TRBV27 and TRBJ2-7, with D maybe TRBD2 (7 bases). The CDR3 is made up of 15 amino acids. CDR1 MNHEY and CDR2 SMNVEV come from the germline V gene (reference sequence). V lost 4 bases and J 0 bases, leaving 13 bases between the germline ends. DNA for the CDR3: TGTGCCAGCAGTTGGGCGGGGGCTAGCTCCTACGAGCAGTACTTC. This gives the protein CASSWAGASSYEQYF.

V is TRBV5-1 and J is TRBJ2-7; the match to TRBD2 covers 10 bases. V shed 4 bases, J shed 7 bases, and the junction held 5 bases outside the gene matches. Germline CDR1 reads SGHRS; CDR2 reads YFSETQ. There are 13 residues in the CDR3. As DNA, the CDR3 is TGCGCCAGCAGCCGGACTAGCGGTTGGGAGCAGTACTTC. It is translated as CASSRTSGWEQYF.

The rearrangement uses TRBV29-1 and TRBJ2-5; TRBD2 agrees at 9 bases. Germline assignment: CDR1 SQVTM and CDR2 ANQGSEA. V lost 2 bases, J lost 4 bases, and 2 bases stayed unmatched. The CDR3 is made up of 13 amino acids. The CDR3 DNA follows: TGCAGCGTTGAAAGCGGGGGGAGAGAGACCCAGTACTTC. Protein sequence: CSVESGGRETQYF.

The J gene is TRBJ2-5, the V gene TRBV6-2 or TRBV6-3, with D perhaps TRBD2 (7 bases). Germline loops: CDR1 MNHEY, CDR2 SVGEGT. The germline V and J ends were trimmed by 2 bases and 2 bases, with 18 bases remaining between them. This CDR3 contains 17 residues. CDR3 residues: CASSYGGAGALQETQYF. In DNA, the CDR3 is TGTGCCAGCAGTTACGGGGGGGCAGGGGCCCTGCAAGAGACCCAGTACTTC.